This T cell receptor beta chain was captured by sequencing in a study of T cells in Graves' hyperthyroidism and ophthalmopathy. Template material for amplifying TCR beta CDR3 regions consisted of RNA transcripts. When the TCR CDR3 underwent first-round RT-PCR, the HTBI primer set was used. TCRdb fed the multiplex PCR reads into MiXCR, producing one record per CDR3 protein. The table shows about 510,000 distinct CDR3 sequences, with 40% to 50% occurring only once. The table lists this clonotype with many counts. Germline CDR1 and CDR2: SNHLY and FYNNEI. V lost 4 bases and J lost 1; bases outside the gene matches: 3. The CDR3 consists of 15 residues.

V and J are TRBV2 and TRBJ2-3; 9 nucleotides match TRBD1. This TCR came from an adult woman with Graves' disease, either hyperthyroidism or ophthalmopathy (not recorded which). Sequencing used peripheral blood or thyroid tissue (not recorded which). The DNA of the CDR3 is TGTGCCAGCAGTGTGGACAGGGGAGGCACAGATACGCAGTATTTT. Protein: CASSVDRGGTDTQYF.